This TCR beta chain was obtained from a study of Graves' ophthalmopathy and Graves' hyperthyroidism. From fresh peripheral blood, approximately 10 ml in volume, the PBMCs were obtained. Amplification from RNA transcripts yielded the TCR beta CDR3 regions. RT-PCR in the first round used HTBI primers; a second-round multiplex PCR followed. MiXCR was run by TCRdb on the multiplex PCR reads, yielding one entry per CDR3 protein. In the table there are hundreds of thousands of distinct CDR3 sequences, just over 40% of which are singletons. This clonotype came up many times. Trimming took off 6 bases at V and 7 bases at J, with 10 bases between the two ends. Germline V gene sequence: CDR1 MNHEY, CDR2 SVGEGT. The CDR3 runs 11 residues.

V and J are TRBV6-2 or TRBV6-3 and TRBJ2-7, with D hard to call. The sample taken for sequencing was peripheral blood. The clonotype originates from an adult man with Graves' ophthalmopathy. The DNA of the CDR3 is TGTGCCAGCAGCAACCCTCGGGAGCAGTACTTC. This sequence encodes CASSNPREQYF.